This T cell receptor (beta chain) is from a study of cytomegalovirus exposure and HLA in healthy donors. Study overall: One earlier analysis, a look at around 180 million T cells, found some 100 million unique TCR beta sequences. There were about 85 million unique TCRs (from HLA-typed donors) in an early data release.

Healthy bone marrow donors supplied every sample. PCR employed 60 Vbeta and 13 Jbeta primers. Libraries were prepared by immunoSEQ multiplex PCR; TCRdb keeps only in-frame clonotypes and omits some of them. The top ten clones hold approximately 1.7% of a sample with 90,000 to 120,000 clones, around 80% of them seen once. Of note for this clone: What it recognizes is unknown.

Whole-study results and caveats: Later analysis found that TCR beta chains associated with HLA were more clonally expanded than other, equally common chains.

The receptor's source is a woman aged 40 to 50 in good health and CMV-seronegative. The sequenced sample consisted of PBMCs.

CDR3 DNA sequence: TGTGCCAGCTCACCATTGAGCGCTGGAAACACCATATATTTT. Its translation: CASSPLSAGNTIYF. The V gene is TRBV18, the J gene TRBJ1-3; D call uncertain. Trimming stripped 2 bases from V and 2 bases from J, with 7 bases between. The CDR3 extends over 14 amino acids. Germline V lookup: CDR1 KGHSH, CDR2 LQKENI.